This entry lists 13 T cell receptor beta chains sequenced from one sample in a study of STAT5B mutations in CD4+ large granular lymphocyte leukemia. Repertoires were generated with immunoSEQ multiplex PCR, while TCRdb's copy carries only in-frame clones and drops some. The sample holds tens of thousands of clones, approximately 84% seen once. The sample comprised CD4+ T cells from blood buffy coats. The receptors were sampled from a human donor in good health.

The chain links TRBV9 to TRBJ2-2; D gene unclear. Germline values: CDR1 SGDLS, CDR2 YYNGEE. Trimming shortened V by 0 bases and J by 3 bases, and 12 bases separated the two germline ends. The CDR3 runs to 16 residues. The chain's CDR3 is CASSVAGRVDTGELFF. CDR3 in DNA: TGTGCCAGCAGCGTAGCAGGTCGGGTCGACACCGGGGAGCTGTTTTTT.

This chain joins TRBV30 and TRBJ2-1; no clear D. The V end was cut by 1 base, the J end by 9 bases, with 13 bases between. The CDR3 has 13 residues. Germline V gene data show CDR1 as GTSNPN and CDR2 as SVGIG (reference sequence). CDR3 sequence: CAWSGMADGEQFF. In nucleotides, the CDR3 is TGTGCCTGGAGTGGGATGGCGGACGGTGAGCAGTTCTTC.

V is TRBV27 and J is TRBJ2-7; D remains ambiguous. The ends were cut back, 10 bases at V and 2 bases at J, with 21 bases in the middle. The CDR3 length is 15 residues. The V gene's germline CDR1 is MNHEY and CDR2 SMNVEV (reference sequence). The CDR3 nucleotides read TGTGCCACGACGGCCGATCCACTTTTACCCTACGAGCAGTACTTC. Encoded protein: CATTADPLLPYEQYF.

This chain uses TRBV19 with TRBJ2-1; 10 bases map to TRBD2. The CDR3 is made up of 12 amino acids. In germline, CDR1 is LNHDA, CDR2 SQIVND (reference sequence). V was clipped by 5 bases and J by 15 bases; unmatched bases: 7. Written as DNA, the CDR3 is TGTGCCAGTAGTTTTACTAGCGGGATAAGGTTCTTC. Residues: CASSFTSGIRFF.

This chain connects TRBV2 to TRBJ2-3; D ambiguous. Trimming took off 4 bases at V and 1 base at J, with 3 bases between the two ends. This CDR3 region has 12 residues. Germline V CDR1 and CDR2: SNHLY, FYNNEI. CDR3 sequence (DNA): TGTGCCAGCAGTGTTGGCACAGATACGCAGTATTTT. It encodes CASSVGTDTQYF.

The chain employs TRBV5-4 and TRBJ2-2; 9 bases agree with TRBD1. Germline V gene lookup returns CDR1 SGHNT and CDR2 YYREEE (reference sequence). J was trimmed by 6 bases and V by 2 bases; bases with no gene match: 8. This CDR3 is built from 16 residues. This CDR3 reads CASSFGQGSLSGELFF. CDR3 DNA: TGTGCCAGCAGCTTTGGACAGGGGTCTCTGTCCGGGGAGCTGTTTTTT.

This chain joins TRBV6-5 and TRBJ2-5, with D maybe TRBD1 (6 bases). CDR3 length equals 15 residues. The V end lost 0 bases, the J end lost 5 bases, and 13 bases lay between the germline ends. Germline V gene data show CDR1 as MNHEY and CDR2 as SVGAGI. In DNA, the CDR3 is TGTGCCAGCAGTTACTCGGCAGGGGTGGGCGAGACCCAGTACTTC. Translation gives CASSYSAGVGETQYF.

This chain connects TRBV10-1 to TRBJ1-5; TRBD1 matches at 9 bases. Trimming cost V 4 bases and J 1 base; bases outside gene matches: 14. This CDR3 is 19 amino acids long. The germline CDR1 and CDR2 sequences are WNHNN and SYGVQD (reference sequence). The CDR3, as DNA: TGCGCCAGCAGTGTTAGACAGGGGGGAATGGAATGGAGCAATCAGCCCCAGCATTTT. It encodes CASSVRQGGMEWSNQPQHF.

The V and J genes are TRBV7-2 and TRBJ1-2; D uncertain. Trimming removed 2 bases from V and 4 bases from J, with 14 bases in between. There are 15 residues in the CDR3. CDR1 and CDR2 (germline): SGHTA, FQGNSA. The CDR3 is CASSLLPEAFYGYTF. The CDR3 region has the DNA TGTGCCAGCAGCTTACTGCCGGAAGCATTCTATGGCTACACCTTC.

This chain links TRBV10-3 with TRBJ1-3; TRBD1 might be the D (6 bases). CDR3 size: 17 residues. The V end lost 2 bases, the J end lost 0 bases, and 14 bases lay between the germline ends. In germline, CDR1 is ENHRY, CDR2 SYGVKD. Written as DNA, the CDR3 is TGTGCCATCAGTGAGATGACAGGTGGAACCTCTGGAAACACCATATATTTT. Translated, it gives CAISEMTGGTSGNTIYF.

This rearrangement joins TRBV7-7 to TRBJ2-5; D is unresolved. V was clipped by 3 bases and J by 5 bases, with 10 bases between them. Per germline, CDR1 SSHAT and CDR2 FNYEAQ (reference sequence). CDR3 size: 13 residues. The CDR3 spells CASSFGRQETQYF. In DNA, the CDR3 is TGTGCCAGCAGCTTCGGACGGCAGGAGACCCAGTACTTC.

The genes are TRBV18 and TRBJ2-7; 11 nucleotides match TRBD2. Germline V lookup: CDR1 KGHSH, CDR2 LQKENI. V trimming: 3 bases; J trimming: 4 bases; junction bases outside the gene matches: 2. The CDR3 is 14 amino acids. The CDR3 protein is CASSPPSGRYEQYF. The CDR3 nucleotides are TGTGCCAGCTCACCGCCTAGCGGGAGGTACGAGCAGTACTTC.

This chain links TRBV9 with TRBJ1-2, with 10 bases aligning to TRBD1. The trim removed 3 bases at V and 2 bases at J, leaving 10 bases unmatched. Germline assignment: CDR1 SGDLS and CDR2 YYNGEE. The CDR3 covers 17 residues. In nucleotides, the CDR3 is TGTGCCAGCAGCGCACCCCGGGACAGGGGTATCAACTATGGCTACACCTTC. Encoded protein: CASSAPRDRGINYGYTF.